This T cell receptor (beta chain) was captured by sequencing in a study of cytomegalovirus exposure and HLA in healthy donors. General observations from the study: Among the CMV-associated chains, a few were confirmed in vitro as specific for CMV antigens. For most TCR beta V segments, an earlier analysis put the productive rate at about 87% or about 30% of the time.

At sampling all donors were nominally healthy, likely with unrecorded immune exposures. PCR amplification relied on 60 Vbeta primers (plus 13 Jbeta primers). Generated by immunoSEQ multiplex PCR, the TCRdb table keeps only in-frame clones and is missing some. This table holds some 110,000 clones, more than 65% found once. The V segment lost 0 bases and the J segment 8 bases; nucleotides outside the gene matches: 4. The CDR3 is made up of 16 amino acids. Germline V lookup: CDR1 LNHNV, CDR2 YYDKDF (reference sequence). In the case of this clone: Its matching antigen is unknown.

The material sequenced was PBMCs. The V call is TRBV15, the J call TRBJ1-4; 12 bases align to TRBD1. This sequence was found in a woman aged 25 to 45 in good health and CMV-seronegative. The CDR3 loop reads CATSRERGQGAEKLFF. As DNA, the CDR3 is TGTGCCACCAGCAGAGAGAGGGGACAGGGGGCCGAAAAACTGTTTTTT.